The 29 T cell receptor beta chains below were found in one sample sequenced in a study of T cell changes during pregnancy in multiple sclerosis. Generated by immunoSEQ multiplex PCR, the TCRdb table keeps only in-frame clones and is missing some. The table lists 70,000 to 95,000 clones, roughly 92% of them singletons. The material was peripheral blood, obtained in the second trimester of pregnancy. The receptor source for this set is a female donor in good health, enrolled as a control in a pregnancy study.

This CDR3 reads CASSQDARSGGAKTQYF. The DNA for the CDR3 is TGTGCCAGCAGCCAGGACGCCCGGAGCGGGGGGGCGAAGACCCAGTACTTC. The V and J genes are TRBV4-2 and TRBJ2-5; 10 bases agree with TRBD2. The CDR3 runs 17 residues. After removal of 3 bases from V and 6 bases from J, the junction contained 13 bases not matched to a gene. The germline gives CDR1 LGHNA, CDR2 YNFKEQ.

The chain is built from TRBV18 and TRBJ1-1; no clear D gene. Germline V gene lookup returns CDR1 KGHSH and CDR2 LQKENI. Trimming cost V 3 bases and J 1 base, with 3 bases left between them. This CDR3 region has 12 residues. The CDR3 DNA follows: TGTGCCAGCTCACCCCAGAACACTGAAGCTTTCTTT. Translating it yields CASSPQNTEAFF.

The rearrangement joins TRBV14 to TRBJ2-7; D might be TRBD1 (5 bases). CDR3 length: 14 amino acids. The V gene's germline CDR1 is SGHDN and CDR2 FVKESK. V was clipped by 6 bases and J by 2 bases, with 14 bases between them. CDR3 in DNA: TGTGCCAGCAGTCCTTCAGGGCCTACCTACGAGCAGTACTTC. It codes for CASSPSGPTYEQYF. The complete variable domain, with remaining parts taken from reference TRBV14 and TRBJ2-7, reads EAGVTQFPSHSVIEKGQTVTLRCDPISGHDNLYWYRRVMGKEIKFLLHFVKESKQDESGMPNNRFLAERTGGTYSTLKVQPAELEDSGVYFCASSPSGPTYEQYFGPGTRLTVT.

This clone was seen only a few times. V gene TRBV27 combines with J gene TRBJ1-1; D is uncertain. From germline, CDR1 is MNHEY and CDR2 SMNVEV (reference sequence). This CDR3 contains 13 residues. With 6 bases removed from V and 1 base from J, the gap between germline ends came to 9 bases. DNA of the CDR3: TGTGCCAGCAGGGGCAACAGGAACACTGAAGCTTTCTTT. This codes for CASRGNRNTEAFF.

The chain couples TRBV5-8 to TRBJ1-1; no clear D gene. The V end was cut by 4 bases, the J end by 6 bases, with 10 bases between. Looked up from germline, CDR1 is SGHTS and CDR2 is YDEGEE. This CDR3 has 12 amino acids. The CDR3: CASSEVLAEAFF. The CDR3 DNA sequence: TGTGCCAGCAGCGAGGTTTTGGCTGAAGCTTTCTTT.

J is TRBJ1-1 and V is TRBV11-2, with D hard to call. V lost 3 bases to trimming and J lost 3 bases, with 2 bases between them. The CDR3 is 11 residues long. In germline, CDR1 is SGHAT, CDR2 FQNNGV. The CDR3 nucleotides are TGTGCCAGCAGCTTCTACACTGAAGCTTTCTTT. Translating it yields CASSFYTEAFF.

This rearrangement joins TRBV5-1 to TRBJ1-3; D uncertain. From germline, CDR1 is SGHRS and CDR2 YFSETQ. Trimming took 4 bases from V and 0 from J, leaving 8 bases between them. The CDR3 contains 14 residues. CDR3 residues: CASSAGNSGNTIYF. CDR3 DNA sequence: TGCGCCAGCAGCGCCGGGAACTCTGGAAACACCATATATTTT.

This clone was found once. This sequence joins TRBV9 and TRBJ1-2; D is undetermined. This CDR3 is 11 amino acids long. V lost 7 bases to trimming and J lost 6 bases, with 10 bases between them. Per germline, CDR1 SGDLS and CDR2 YYNGEE. The CDR3 region is CASLGRDGYTF. CDR3 in DNA: TGTGCCAGCTTAGGGCGGGATGGCTACACCTTC.

The genes are TRBV30 and TRBJ2-2; no reliable D call. V dropped 0 bases and J dropped 4 bases, with 12 bases sitting between them. Per germline, CDR1 GTSNPN and CDR2 SVGIG (reference sequence). The CDR3 contains 15 residues. The CDR3 is CAWSVMGLSTGELFF. For the CDR3, the DNA is TGTGCCTGGAGTGTAATGGGCCTGTCCACCGGGGAGCTGTTTTTT.

In its sample, this clone was seen a few times. The chain combines TRBV30 with TRBJ1-1; perhaps TRBD1 as D (6 bases). Germline CDR1 and CDR2: GTSNPN and SVGIG (reference sequence). The CDR3 contains 13 residues. V lost 8 bases and J 4 bases, leaving 17 bases between the germline ends. CDR3 bases: TGTGCCACAGGGAGACAGAGTGGCACTGAAGCTTTCTTT. Translation gives CATGRQSGTEAFF.

J is TRBJ1-2 and V is TRBV28; maybe TRBD1 (5 bases). Trimming took 2 bases from V and 0 from J, leaving 13 bases between them. Germline values: CDR1 MDHEN, CDR2 SYDVKM. CDR3 length equals 16 residues. In DNA, the CDR3 is TGTGCCAGCAGTTTAACCCCGGACACTACTAACTATGGCTACACCTTC. Translating it yields CASSLTPDTTNYGYTF.

J is TRBJ1-3 and V is TRBV19; maybe TRBD1 (6 bases). The CDR3 sequence is 16 residues long. The V gene's germline CDR1 is LNHDA and CDR2 SQIVND (reference sequence). Trimming removed 6 bases from V and 0 bases from J, with 15 bases in between. CDR3 loop: CASSTRDTSSGNTIYF. CDR3 bases: TGTGCCAGTAGCACTCGGGACACGAGCTCTGGAAACACCATATATTTT.

Only one count was recorded for this clone. Possible read error: a much larger clone is one base away. The chain is built from TRBV6-1 and TRBJ2-5, with D maybe TRBD1 (5 bases). CDR3 length: 14 residues. The V gene's germline CDR1 is MNHNS and CDR2 SASEGT. The V and J ends lost 5 bases and 10 bases respectively, with 20 bases between them. CDR3 sequence reads: CASSIGTGSGIQYF. CDR3 sequence (DNA): TGTGCCAGCAGTATAGGCACAGGAAGTGGGATCCAGTACTTC.

The V gene is TRBV27, the J gene TRBJ1-1, with D possibly being TRBD1 (6 bases). This CDR3 has 13 amino acids. V shed 6 bases and J shed 1 base, with 9 bases lying between them. Germline lookup yields CDR1 MNHEY and CDR2 SMNVEV (reference sequence). The CDR3: CASSMTGNTEAFF. DNA of the CDR3: TGTGCCAGCAGCATGACAGGGAACACTGAAGCTTTCTTT.

J is TRBJ1-2 and V is TRBV7-2, with D tentatively TRBD1 (6 bases). V lost 1 base and J lost 6, with 9 bases in between. The CDR3 is 13 amino acids. Per germline, CDR1 SGHTA and CDR2 FQGNSA. The CDR3 is CASSLGPGDGYTF. The CDR3 nucleotides read TGTGCCAGCAGCTTAGGTCCAGGGGATGGCTACACCTTC.

Only a few counts were recorded for this clone. J is TRBJ1-1 and V is TRBV19; D may be TRBD1 (5 bases). Germline V gene data show CDR1 as LNHDA and CDR2 as SQIVND (reference sequence). This CDR3 has 17 amino acids. V lost 4 bases and J 0 bases, leaving 18 bases between the germline ends. The CDR3 protein is CASSSQGVIKMNTEAFF. The DNA for the CDR3 is TGTGCCAGTAGTAGCCAGGGCGTGATAAAGATGAACACTGAAGCTTTCTTT.

This chain connects TRBV13 to TRBJ2-7, with TRBD1 identical over 10 bases. V lost 5 bases to trimming and J lost 4 bases; unmatched junction nucleotides: 5. Germline CDR1 PRHDT, CDR2 FYEKMQ (reference sequence). CDR3 length: 14 residues. CDR3 residues: CASSGRDRGYEQYF. As DNA, the CDR3 is TGTGCCAGCAGCGGCCGGGACAGGGGATACGAGCAGTACTTC.

The J gene is TRBJ2-7, the V gene TRBV4-3; weak D call: TRBD2 (6 bases). Per the germline V gene, CDR1 is LGHNA and CDR2 is YSLEER. This CDR3 contains 15 residues. Trimming stripped 0 bases from V and 5 bases from J, with 14 bases between. The CDR3 region is CASSQDWGRIDEQYF. The CDR3 DNA reads as TGCGCCAGCAGCCAAGACTGGGGGAGGATCGACGAGCAGTACTTC.

The chain employs TRBV11-3 and TRBJ2-2; TRBD1 is a possible D gene (5 bases). The CDR3 totals 14 residues. Per germline, CDR1 SGHNT and CDR2 YENEEA. Deletions cut 3 bases from V and 2 bases from J, with 7 bases between. The CDR3 here is CASSFRVNTGELFF. CDR3 nucleotides: TGTGCCAGCAGCTTCAGGGTAAACACCGGGGAGCTGTTTTTT.

V usage is TRBV27 and J usage is TRBJ1-2; 8 nucleotides agree with TRBD1. The CDR3 extends over 14 amino acids. CDR1 MNHEY and CDR2 SMNVEV come from the germline V gene (reference sequence). J was trimmed by 7 bases and V by 6 bases; bases with no gene match: 10. The chain's CDR3 is CASSLTGQGGGYTF. The CDR3 region has the DNA TGTGCCAGCAGCCTAACCGGACAGGGCGGTGGCTACACCTTC.

V gene TRBV18 combines with J gene TRBJ1-1; D possibly corresponds to TRBD1 (5 bases). The CDR3 length is 16 residues. Trimming took 3 bases from V and 0 from J, leaving 14 bases between them. Per the germline V gene, CDR1 is KGHSH and CDR2 is LQKENI. This chain's CDR3 is CASSPSLGGMNTEAFF. The CDR3 DNA reads TGTGCCAGCTCACCTTCCCTGGGGGGAATGAACACTGAAGCTTTCTTT.

The chain employs TRBV27 and TRBJ2-4, with TRBD2 matching 13 bases. The CDR3 length is 15 residues. Germline CDR1 reads MNHEY; CDR2 reads SMNVEV (reference sequence). The junction had 6 bases not matched to a gene; V was cut back by 5 bases and J by 8 bases. The CDR3 loop is CASSLTSGGADIQYF. The CDR3 region has the DNA TGTGCCAGCAGTCTAACTAGCGGGGGGGCGGACATTCAGTACTTC.

V and J are TRBV12-5 and TRBJ1-1; D is undetermined. Germline lookup yields CDR1 LGHNT and CDR2 FRNRAP. This CDR3 contains 12 residues. The V and J ends lost 7 bases and 1 base respectively, with 7 bases between them. Here the CDR3 reads CASVWANTEAFF. In DNA form, the CDR3 reads TGTGCTAGTGTTTGGGCGAACACTGAAGCTTTCTTT. Filled out from reference TRBV12-5 and TRBJ1-1, the complete variable domain reads DARVTQTPRHKVTEMGQEVTMRCQPILGHNTVFWYRQTMMQGLELLAYFRNRAPLDDSGMPKDRFSAEMPDATLATLKIQPSEPRDSAVYFCASVWANTEAFFGQGTRLTVV.

The chain joins TRBV27 to TRBJ1-2, with D tentatively TRBD1 (6 bases). Per the germline V gene, CDR1 is MNHEY and CDR2 is SMNVEV (reference sequence). Trimming removed 6 bases at V and 3 bases at J, with 17 bases between. The CDR3 length is 15 residues. The CDR3 is CASRPLAGGHYGYTF. In DNA, the CDR3 is TGTGCCAGCAGGCCCCTGGCGGGGGGGCACTATGGCTACACCTTC.

The CDR3 DNA follows: TGTGCCAGCAGCGTAGGAGGGGGACAGGACTACGAGCAGTACTTC. Protein product: CASSVGGGQDYEQYF. The gene calls are TRBV9 and TRBJ2-7, with TRBD1 matching 8 bases. V lost 0 bases and J lost 3; bases outside the gene matches: 5. The V gene's germline CDR1 is SGDLS and CDR2 YYNGEE. CDR3 length: 15 amino acids.

In its sample, this clone was seen once. V gene TRBV9 combines with J gene TRBJ2-7; TRBD1 aligns across 8 bases. CDR1 is SGDLS and CDR2 is YYNGEE in the germline V gene. This CDR3 has 15 residues. With 0 bases clipped from V and 6 bases from J, the junction kept 8 bases outside the gene matches. The CDR3 DNA reads as TGTGCCAGCAGCGTAGGTGGGCAGGGGGCGATCGAGCAGTACTTC. Translated: CASSVGGQGAIEQYF. The full variable domain, rest sourced from reference TRBV9 and TRBJ2-7, is DSGVTQTPKHLITATGQRVTLRCSPRSGDLSVYWYQQSLDQGLQFLIQYYNGEERAKGNILERFSAQQFPDLHSELNLSSLELGDSALYFCASSVGGQGAIEQYFGPGTRLTVT.

The chain links TRBV19 to TRBJ2-7, with 8 bases that match TRBD1. Trimming at V came to 1 base and at J to 3 bases, leaving 5 bases not matched to a gene. Germline V gene data show CDR1 as LNHDA and CDR2 as SQIVND (reference sequence). This CDR3 has 15 residues. CDR3 amino acids: CASSIGPGGFYEQYF. The CDR3 DNA reads as TGTGCCAGTAGTATAGGGCCAGGGGGCTTCTACGAGCAGTACTTC.

The chain couples TRBV7-2 to TRBJ2-3; D is possibly TRBD1 (5 bases). Germline values: CDR1 SGHTA, CDR2 FQGNSA. V lost 5 bases to trimming and J lost 0 bases, with 15 bases between them. This CDR3 has 16 amino acids. CDR3 DNA sequence: TGTGCCAGCAGCCTTCAAGGGGCCCCTAGCACAGATACGCAGTATTTT. Its protein is CASSLQGAPSTDTQYF.

The DNA for the CDR3 is TGTGCCAGCAGCTTGCGAAGGACAGGGAGAACAGATACGCAGTATTTT. Its translation: CASSLRRTGRTDTQYF. The V call is TRBV7-2, the J call TRBJ2-3, with TRBD1 matching 8 bases. There are 16 residues in the CDR3. J lost 3 bases, V lost 3 bases, and 8 bases had no gene match. Germline CDR1 SGHTA, CDR2 FQGNSA.